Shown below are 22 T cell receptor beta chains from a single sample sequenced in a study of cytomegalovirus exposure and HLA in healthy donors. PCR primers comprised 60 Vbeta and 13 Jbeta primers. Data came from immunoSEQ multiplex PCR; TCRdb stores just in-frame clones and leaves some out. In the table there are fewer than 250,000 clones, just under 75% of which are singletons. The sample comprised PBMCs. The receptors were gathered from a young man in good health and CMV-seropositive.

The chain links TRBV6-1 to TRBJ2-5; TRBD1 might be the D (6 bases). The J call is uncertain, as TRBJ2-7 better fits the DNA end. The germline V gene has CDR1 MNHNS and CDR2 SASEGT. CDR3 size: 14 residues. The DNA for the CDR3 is TGTGCCAGCAGTGAACAGGGGAAGGCCTACGAGCAGTACTTC. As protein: CASSEQGKAYEQYF.

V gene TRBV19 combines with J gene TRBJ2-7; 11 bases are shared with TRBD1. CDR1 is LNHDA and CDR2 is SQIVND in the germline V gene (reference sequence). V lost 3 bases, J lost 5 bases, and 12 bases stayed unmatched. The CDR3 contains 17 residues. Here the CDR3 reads CASSIIGQGAKRDEQYF. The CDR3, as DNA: TGTGCCAGTAGTATTATCGGACAGGGGGCAAAGAGGGACGAGCAGTACTTC. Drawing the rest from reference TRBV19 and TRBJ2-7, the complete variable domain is DGGITQSPKYLFRKEGQNVTLSCEQNLNHDAMYWYRQDPGQGLRLIYYSQIVNDFQKGDIAEGYSVSREKKESFPLTVTSAQKNPTAFYLCASSIIGQGAKRDEQYFGPGTRLTVT.

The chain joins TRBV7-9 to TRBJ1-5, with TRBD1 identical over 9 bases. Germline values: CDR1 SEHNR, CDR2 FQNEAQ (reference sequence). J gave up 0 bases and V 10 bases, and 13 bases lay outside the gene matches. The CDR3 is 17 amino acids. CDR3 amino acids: CATNPLQGAYSNQPQHF. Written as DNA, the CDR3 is TGTGCCACCAATCCCTTACAGGGGGCATATAGCAATCAGCCCCAGCATTTT. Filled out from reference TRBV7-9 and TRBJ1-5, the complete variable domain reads DTGVSQNPRHKITKRGQNVTFRCDPISEHNRLYWYRQTLGQGPEFLTYFQNEAQLEKSRLLSDRFSAERPKGSFSTLEIQRTEQGDSAMYLCATNPLQGAYSNQPQHFGDGTRLSIL.

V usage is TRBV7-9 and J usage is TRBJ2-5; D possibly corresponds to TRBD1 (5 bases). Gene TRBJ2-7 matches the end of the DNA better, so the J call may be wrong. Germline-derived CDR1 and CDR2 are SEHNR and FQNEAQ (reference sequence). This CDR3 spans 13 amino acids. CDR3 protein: CASSYDSNYEQYF. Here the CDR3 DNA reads TGTGCCAGCAGCTACGACAGTAACTACGAGCAGTACTTC.

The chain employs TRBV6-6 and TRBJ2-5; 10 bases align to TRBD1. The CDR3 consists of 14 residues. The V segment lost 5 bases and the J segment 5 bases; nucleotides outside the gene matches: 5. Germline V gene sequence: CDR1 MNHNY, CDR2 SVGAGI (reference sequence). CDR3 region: CASSRDRGGETQYF. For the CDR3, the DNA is TGTGCCAGCAGTCGGGACAGGGGAGGGGAGACCCAGTACTTC.

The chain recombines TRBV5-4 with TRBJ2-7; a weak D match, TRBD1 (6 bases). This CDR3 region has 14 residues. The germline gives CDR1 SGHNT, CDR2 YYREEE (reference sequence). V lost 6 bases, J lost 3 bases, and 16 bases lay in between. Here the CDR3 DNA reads TGTGCCAGCACCCCTGGGGGCTCCCGCTACGAGCAGTACTTC. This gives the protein CASTPGGSRYEQYF.

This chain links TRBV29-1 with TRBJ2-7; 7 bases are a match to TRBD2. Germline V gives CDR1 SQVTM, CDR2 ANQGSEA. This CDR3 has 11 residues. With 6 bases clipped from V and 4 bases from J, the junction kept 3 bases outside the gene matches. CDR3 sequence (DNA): TGCAGCGTGGGGGAGGGGTACGAGCAGTACTTC. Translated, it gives CSVGEGYEQYF.

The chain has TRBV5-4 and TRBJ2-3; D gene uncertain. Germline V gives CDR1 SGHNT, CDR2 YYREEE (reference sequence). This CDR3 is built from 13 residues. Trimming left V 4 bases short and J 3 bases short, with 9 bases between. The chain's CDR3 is CASSPLRTDTQYF. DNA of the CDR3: TGTGCCAGCAGCCCTTTACGGACAGATACGCAGTATTTT.

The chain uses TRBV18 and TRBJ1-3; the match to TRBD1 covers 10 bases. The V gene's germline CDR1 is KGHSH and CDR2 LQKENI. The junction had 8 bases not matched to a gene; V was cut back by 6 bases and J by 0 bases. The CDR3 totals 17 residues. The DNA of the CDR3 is TGTGCCAGCTCGCAAGTTGGGACAGGGGACTCTGGAAACACCATATATTTT. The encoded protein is CASSQVGTGDSGNTIYF.

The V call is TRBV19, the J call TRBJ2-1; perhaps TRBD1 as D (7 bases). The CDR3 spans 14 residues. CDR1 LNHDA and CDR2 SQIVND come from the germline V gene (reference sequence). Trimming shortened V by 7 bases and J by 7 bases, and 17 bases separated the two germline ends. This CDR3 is CASNVGQAGNEQFF. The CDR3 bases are TGTGCCAGTAACGTCGGACAGGCGGGGAATGAGCAGTTCTTC.

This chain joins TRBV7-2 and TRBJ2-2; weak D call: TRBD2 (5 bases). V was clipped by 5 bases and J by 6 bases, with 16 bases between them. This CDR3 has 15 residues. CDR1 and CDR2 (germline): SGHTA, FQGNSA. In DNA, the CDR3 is TGTGCCAGCAGCCTGACCCCGGGGTCGGCCGGGGAGCTGTTTTTT. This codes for CASSLTPGSAGELFF.

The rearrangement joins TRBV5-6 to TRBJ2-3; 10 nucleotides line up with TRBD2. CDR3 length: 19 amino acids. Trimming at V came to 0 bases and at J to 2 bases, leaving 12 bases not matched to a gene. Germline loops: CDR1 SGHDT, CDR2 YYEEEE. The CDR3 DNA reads TGTGCCAGCAGCTTGGTGGCCCTCTTTAGCGGGAGGCCCACAGATACGCAGTATTTT. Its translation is CASSLVALFSGRPTDTQYF.

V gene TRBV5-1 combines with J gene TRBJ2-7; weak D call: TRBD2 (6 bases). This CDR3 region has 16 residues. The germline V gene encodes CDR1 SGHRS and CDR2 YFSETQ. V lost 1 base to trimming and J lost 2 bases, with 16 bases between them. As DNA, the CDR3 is TGCGCCAGCAGCTTGTCGGCGGGTAGCGGCCCCTACGAGCAGTACTTC. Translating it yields CASSLSAGSGPYEQYF.

CDR3 in amino acids: CASSTEGGGQPQHF. In DNA, the CDR3 is TGCGCCAGCAGCACGGAAGGTGGGGGGCAGCCCCAGCATTTT. The chain joins TRBV5-1 to TRBJ1-5; D possibly corresponds to TRBD1 (5 bases). Germline V CDR1 and CDR2: SGHRS, YFSETQ. The V end was cut by 4 bases, the J end by 7 bases, with 15 bases between. The CDR3 contains 14 residues.

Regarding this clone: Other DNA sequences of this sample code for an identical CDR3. The CDR3 DNA reads as TGTGCCAGCAGCTTGGGGCAAGCTAACTATGGCTACACCTTC. Amino acids: CASSLGQANYGYTF. V gene TRBV7-2 combines with J gene TRBJ1-2; tentative D call: TRBD1 (5 bases). The CDR3 totals 14 residues. Germline values: CDR1 SGHTA, CDR2 FQGNSA. Trimming left V 3 bases short and J 0 bases short, with 8 bases between.

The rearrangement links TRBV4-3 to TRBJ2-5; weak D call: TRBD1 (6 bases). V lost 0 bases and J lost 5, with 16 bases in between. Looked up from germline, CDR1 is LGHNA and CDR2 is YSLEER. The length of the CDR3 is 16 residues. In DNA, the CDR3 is TGCGCCAGCAGCCAAGATTGGGGGTACCAGGGGGAGACCCAGTACTTC. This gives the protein CASSQDWGYQGETQYF.

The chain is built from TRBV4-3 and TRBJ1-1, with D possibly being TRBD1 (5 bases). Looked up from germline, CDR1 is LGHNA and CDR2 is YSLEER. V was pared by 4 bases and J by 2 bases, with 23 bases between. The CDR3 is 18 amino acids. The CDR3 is CASSPQLQSRAFNTEAFF. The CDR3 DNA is TGCGCCAGCAGCCCCCAACTACAGAGCAGGGCCTTTAACACTGAAGCTTTCTTT.

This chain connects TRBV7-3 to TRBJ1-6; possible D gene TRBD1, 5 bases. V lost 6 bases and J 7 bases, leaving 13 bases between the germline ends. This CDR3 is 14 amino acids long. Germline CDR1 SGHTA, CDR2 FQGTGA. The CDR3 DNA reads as TGTGCCAGCAGTATGGGGCACGGGAATTCACCCCTCCACTTT. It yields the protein CASSMGHGNSPLHF.

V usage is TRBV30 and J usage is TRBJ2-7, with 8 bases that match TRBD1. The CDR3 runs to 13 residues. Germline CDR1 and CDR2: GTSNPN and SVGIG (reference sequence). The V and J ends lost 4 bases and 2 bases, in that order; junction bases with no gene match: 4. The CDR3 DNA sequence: TGTGCCTGGAATTCAGGGGGCCCCTACGAGCAGTACTTC. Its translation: CAWNSGGPYEQYF.

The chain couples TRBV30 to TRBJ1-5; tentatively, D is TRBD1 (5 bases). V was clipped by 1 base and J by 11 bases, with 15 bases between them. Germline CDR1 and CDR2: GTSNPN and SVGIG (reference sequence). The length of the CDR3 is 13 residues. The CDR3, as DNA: TGTGCCTGGAGTGGCGGGGACCCGGACGCCCAGCATTTT. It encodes CAWSGGDPDAQHF.

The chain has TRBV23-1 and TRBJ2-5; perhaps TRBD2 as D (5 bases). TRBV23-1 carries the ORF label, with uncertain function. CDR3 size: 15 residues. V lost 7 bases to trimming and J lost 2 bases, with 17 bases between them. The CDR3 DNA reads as TGCGCCAGCACAACGGAGGTGCAGCTACAAGAGACCCAGTACTTC. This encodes CASTTEVQLQETQYF.

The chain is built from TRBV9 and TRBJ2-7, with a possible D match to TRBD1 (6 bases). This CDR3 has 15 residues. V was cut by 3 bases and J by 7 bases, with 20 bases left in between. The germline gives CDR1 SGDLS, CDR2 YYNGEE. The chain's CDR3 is CASSAHSLGAAEQYF. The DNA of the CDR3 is TGTGCCAGCAGCGCGCATAGCCTGGGGGCGGCTGAGCAGTACTTC.